These 8 T cell receptor beta chains were all obtained from the same sample, sequenced in a study of OX40 agonist ivuxolimab in advanced cancers. Clones were read by immunoSEQ multiplex PCR, and TCRdb kept only the in-frame ones, dropping some. The sample gives 77,000 or so clones, about 90% of which show up once; about 0.8% is in the top ten. The source material was CD4+ or CD8+ T cells sorted from blood, sampled in a trial of the OX40 agonist ivuxolimab. The receptors derive from an adult with an advanced solid tumor such as melanoma, head and neck, liver or kidney cancer.

The J gene is TRBJ1-2, the V gene TRBV7-2, with D unclear. The length of the CDR3 is 15 residues. CDR1 and CDR2 (germline): SGHTA, FQGNSA. V dropped 2 bases and J dropped 7 bases, with 17 bases sitting between them. The CDR3 coding sequence is TGTGCCAGCAGCTTATTCCTGGCCGGTGTTAGTGGCTACACCTTC. It translates to CASSLFLAGVSGYTF.

The V and J genes are TRBV5-1 and TRBJ1-4; 7 nucleotides agree with TRBD1. Germline V gene lookup returns CDR1 SGHRS and CDR2 YFSETQ. V was clipped by 5 bases and J by 4 bases; unmatched bases: 2. The CDR3 sequence is 13 residues long. As DNA, the CDR3 is TGCGCCAGCAGGGGACAGAGTAATGAAAAACTGTTTTTT. This codes for CASRGQSNEKLFF.

In its sample, this clone was seen a few times. The rearrangement uses TRBV11-3 and TRBJ2-5; TRBD1 might be the D (5 bases). Between the trimmed V and J ends, which lost 2 bases and 5 bases, there was a span of 9 bases. The CDR3 is 13 residues long. Germline V gives CDR1 SGHNT, CDR2 YENEEA. The CDR3 loop reads CASSLNSGETQYF. Written as DNA, the CDR3 is TGTGCCAGCAGCTTAAACTCAGGGGAGACCCAGTACTTC.

The chain uses TRBV5-8 and TRBJ2-3, with 10 bases that match TRBD2. The CDR3 has 16 residues. The V gene's germline CDR1 is SGHTS and CDR2 YDEGEE. Germline trimming cut 1 base from V and 5 bases from J; bases unmatched to any gene: 7. CDR3: CASSLPSGGAEDTQYF. CDR3 sequence (DNA): TGTGCCAGCAGCTTGCCTAGCGGGGGCGCCGAAGATACGCAGTATTTT.

This chain links TRBV5-6 with TRBJ1-1; a possible D gene is TRBD1 (5 bases). Looked up from germline, CDR1 is SGHDT and CDR2 is YYEEEE. The CDR3 is 14 amino acids. The ends were cut back, 4 bases at V and 4 bases at J, with 14 bases in the middle. CDR3 sequence reads: CASSGGNTGTEAFF. The CDR3 DNA is TGTGCCAGCAGCGGGGGGAATACGGGCACTGAAGCTTTCTTT.

The chain links TRBV29-1 to TRBJ2-3, with D maybe TRBD1 (6 bases). The germline gives CDR1 SQVTM, CDR2 ANQGSEA. The CDR3 loop spans 13 amino acids. V was shortened by 3 bases and J by 3 bases, with 10 bases between the two germline ends. CDR3 residues: CSVDRGETDTQYF. The CDR3 bases are TGCAGCGTTGACAGGGGCGAGACAGATACGCAGTATTTT.

The chain recombines TRBV27 with TRBJ1-5; TRBD1 aligns across 7 bases. The V gene's germline CDR1 is MNHEY and CDR2 SMNVEV (reference sequence). V dropped 0 bases and J dropped 6; count of bases not matched to a gene: 2. CDR3 size: 14 residues. The DNA for the CDR3 is TGTGCCAGCAGTTTATCGAGGGGGCGTCAGCCCCAGCATTTT. Protein: CASSLSRGRQPQHF.

The chain is built from TRBV2 and TRBJ1-1; D gene uncertain. CDR1 and CDR2 (germline): SNHLY, FYNNEI. Trimming left V 6 bases short and J 1 base short, with 12 bases between. The CDR3 is 14 amino acids. Written as DNA, the CDR3 is TGTGCCAGCAGGGCCTATCTAGAGAACACTGAAGCTTTCTTT. Protein product: CASRAYLENTEAFF. Looking up the rest from reference TRBV2 and TRBJ1-1 gives the full variable domain: EPEVTQTPSHQVTQMGQEVILRCVPISNHLYFYWYRQILGQKVEFLVSFYNNEISEKSEIFDDQFSVERPDGSNFTLKIRSTKLEDSAMYFCASRAYLENTEAFFGQGTRLTVV.